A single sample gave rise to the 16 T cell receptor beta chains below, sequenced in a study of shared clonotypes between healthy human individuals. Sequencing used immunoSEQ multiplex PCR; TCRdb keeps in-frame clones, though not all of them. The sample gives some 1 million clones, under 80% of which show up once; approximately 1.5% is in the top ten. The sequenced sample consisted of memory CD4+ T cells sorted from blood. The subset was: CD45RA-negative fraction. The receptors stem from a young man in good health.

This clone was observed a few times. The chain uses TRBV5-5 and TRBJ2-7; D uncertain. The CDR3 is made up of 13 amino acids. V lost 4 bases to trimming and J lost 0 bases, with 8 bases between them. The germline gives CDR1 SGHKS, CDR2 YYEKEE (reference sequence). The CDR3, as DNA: TGTGCCAGCAGCCGCGTTAGCTCCTACGAGCAGTACTTC. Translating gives CASSRVSSYEQYF.

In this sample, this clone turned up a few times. CDR3 DNA sequence: TGTGCCAGCAGCCGCGACAGGGGATCCTCCTACGAGCAGTACTTC. Amino acid sequence: CASSRDRGSSYEQYF. The gene calls are TRBV6-1 and TRBJ2-7, with 8 bases lining up with TRBD1. Germline CDR1 MNHNS, CDR2 SASEGT. CDR3 length: 15 residues. V shed 6 bases, J shed 0 bases, and the junction held 7 bases outside the gene matches.

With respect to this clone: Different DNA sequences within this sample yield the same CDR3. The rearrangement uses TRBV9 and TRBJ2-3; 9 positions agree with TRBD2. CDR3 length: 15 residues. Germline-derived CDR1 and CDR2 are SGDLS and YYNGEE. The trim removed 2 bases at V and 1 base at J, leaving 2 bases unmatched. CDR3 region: CASSVGLARTDTQYF. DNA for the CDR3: TGTGCCAGCAGCGTGGGACTAGCCCGCACAGATACGCAGTATTTT.

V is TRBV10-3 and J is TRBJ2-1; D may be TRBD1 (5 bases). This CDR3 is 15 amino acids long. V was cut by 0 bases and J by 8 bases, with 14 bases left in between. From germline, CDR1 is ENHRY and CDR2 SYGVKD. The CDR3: CAISESMAGLDEQFF. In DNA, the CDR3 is TGTGCCATCAGTGAGTCGATGGCAGGGCTCGATGAGCAGTTCTTC.

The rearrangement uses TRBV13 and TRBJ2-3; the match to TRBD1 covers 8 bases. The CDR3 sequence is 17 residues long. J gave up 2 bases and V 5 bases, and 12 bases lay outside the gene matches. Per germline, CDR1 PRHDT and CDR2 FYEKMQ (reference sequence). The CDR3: CASSPWTGTHPTDTQYF. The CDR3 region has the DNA TGTGCCAGCAGCCCCTGGACAGGGACCCACCCCACAGATACGCAGTATTTT.

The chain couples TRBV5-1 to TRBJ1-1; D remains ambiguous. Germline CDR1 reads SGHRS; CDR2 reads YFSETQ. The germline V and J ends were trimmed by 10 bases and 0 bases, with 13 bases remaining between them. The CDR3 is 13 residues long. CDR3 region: CASKALMNTEAFF. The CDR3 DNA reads TGCGCCTCCAAGGCACTCATGAACACTGAAGCTTTCTTT.

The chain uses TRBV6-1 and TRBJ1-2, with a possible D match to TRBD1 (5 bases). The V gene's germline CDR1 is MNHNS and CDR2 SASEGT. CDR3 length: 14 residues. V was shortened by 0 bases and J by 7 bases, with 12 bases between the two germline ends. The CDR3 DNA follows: TGTGCCAGCAGTGAAGCCGGGACGAGCTCTGGCTACACCTTC. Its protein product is CASSEAGTSSGYTF.

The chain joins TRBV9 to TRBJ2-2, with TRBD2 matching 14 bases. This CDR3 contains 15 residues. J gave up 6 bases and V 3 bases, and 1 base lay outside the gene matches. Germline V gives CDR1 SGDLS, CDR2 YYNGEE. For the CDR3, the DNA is TGTGCCAGCAGCGAGGGACTAGCGGGGGCCGGGGAGCTGTTTTTT. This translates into CASSEGLAGAGELFF. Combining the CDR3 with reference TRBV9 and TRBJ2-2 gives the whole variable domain DSGVTQTPKHLITATGQRVTLRCSPRSGDLSVYWYQQSLDQGLQFLIQYYNGEERAKGNILERFSAQQFPDLHSELNLSSLELGDSALYFCASSEGLAGAGELFFGEGSRLTVL.

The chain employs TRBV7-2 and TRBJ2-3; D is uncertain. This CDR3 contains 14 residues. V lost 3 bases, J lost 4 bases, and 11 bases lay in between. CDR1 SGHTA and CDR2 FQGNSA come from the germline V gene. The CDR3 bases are TGTGCCAGCAGCTTCTCCCTGGGCGCAGATACGCAGTATTTT. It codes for CASSFSLGADTQYF.

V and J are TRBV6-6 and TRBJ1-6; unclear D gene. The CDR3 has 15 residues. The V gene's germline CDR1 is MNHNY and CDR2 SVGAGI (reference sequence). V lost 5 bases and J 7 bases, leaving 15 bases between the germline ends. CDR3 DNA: TGTGCCAGCAGTCATACAGTCAGTTACAATTCACCCCTCCACTTT. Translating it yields CASSHTVSYNSPLHF.

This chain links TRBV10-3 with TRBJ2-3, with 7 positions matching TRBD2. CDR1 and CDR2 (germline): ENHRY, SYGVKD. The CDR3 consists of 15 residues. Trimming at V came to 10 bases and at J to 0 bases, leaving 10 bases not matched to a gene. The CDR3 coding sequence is TGTGCCAGCGGAACGAGCGGGACCAGCACAGATACGCAGTATTTT. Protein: CASGTSGTSTDTQYF.

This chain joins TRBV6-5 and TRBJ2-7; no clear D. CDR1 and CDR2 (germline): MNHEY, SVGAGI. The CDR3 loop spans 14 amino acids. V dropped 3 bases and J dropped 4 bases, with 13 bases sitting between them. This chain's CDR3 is CASSYGAGPYEQYF. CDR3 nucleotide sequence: TGTGCCAGCAGTTATGGCGCAGGACCTTACGAGCAGTACTTC.

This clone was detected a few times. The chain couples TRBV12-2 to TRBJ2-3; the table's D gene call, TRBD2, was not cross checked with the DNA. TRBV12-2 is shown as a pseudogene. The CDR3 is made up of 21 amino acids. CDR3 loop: CASRLAGPWTSGGQGTDTQYF. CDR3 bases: TGTGCAAGTCGCTTAGCGGGGCCCTGGACTAGCGGGGGACAGGGGACAGATACGCAGTATTTT.

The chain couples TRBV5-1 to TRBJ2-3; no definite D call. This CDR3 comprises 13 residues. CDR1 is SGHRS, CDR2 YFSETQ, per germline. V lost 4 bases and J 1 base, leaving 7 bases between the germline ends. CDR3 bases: TGCGCCAGCAGCGTTCCGGGCACAGATACGCAGTATTTT. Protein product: CASSVPGTDTQYF.

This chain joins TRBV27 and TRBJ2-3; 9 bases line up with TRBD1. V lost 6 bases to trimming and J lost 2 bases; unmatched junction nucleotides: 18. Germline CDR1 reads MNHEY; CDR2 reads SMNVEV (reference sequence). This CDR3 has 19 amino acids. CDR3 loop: CASRPLFTRDRVNTDTQYF. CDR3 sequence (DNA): TGTGCCAGCAGACCTCTGTTTACCCGGGACAGGGTTAACACAGATACGCAGTATTTT.

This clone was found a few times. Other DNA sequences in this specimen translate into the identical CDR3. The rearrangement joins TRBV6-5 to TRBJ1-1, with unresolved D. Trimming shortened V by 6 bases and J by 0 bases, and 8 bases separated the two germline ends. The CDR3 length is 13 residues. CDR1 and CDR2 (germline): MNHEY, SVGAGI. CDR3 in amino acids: CASRRTVNTEAFF. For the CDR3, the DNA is TGTGCCAGCAGAAGGACGGTGAACACTGAAGCTTTCTTT.